The 6 T cell receptor beta chains given below trace back to one sample, sequenced in a study of beta chain features in type 1 diabetes. Since all of the isolated RNA was reverse transcribed, expressed TCRB transcripts were what got sequenced. Assay: immunoSEQ multiplex PCR; the TCRdb copy retains only in-frame clones and omits some. The repertoire holds 250,000 to 300,000 clones, with 7.5% to 9.5% as singletons. What was sequenced was central memory CD4+ T cells from blood. These receptors originate from a woman aged 18-30 years in good health.

In its sample, this clone was seen many times. The J gene is TRBJ2-5, the V gene TRBV5-5; D is undetermined. This CDR3 comprises 13 residues. Trimming removed 4 bases at V and 4 bases at J, with 11 bases between. The germline CDR1 and CDR2 sequences are SGHKS and YYEKEE (reference sequence). The CDR3 DNA reads as TGTGCCAGCAGCCTGGGGTGGGGAGAGACCCAGTACTTC. Its protein product is CASSLGWGETQYF. The complete variable domain, with remaining parts taken from reference TRBV5-5 and TRBJ2-5, reads DAGVTQSPTHLIKTRGQQVTLRCSPISGHKSVSWYQQVLGQGPQFIFQYYEKEERGRGNFPDRFSARQFPNYSSELNVNALLLGDSALYLCASSLGWGETQYFGPGTRLLVL.

The chain couples TRBV18 to TRBJ2-3; TRBD1 matches at 8 bases. The CDR3 consists of 17 residues. V was clipped by 2 bases and J by 1 base; unmatched bases: 8. Germline CDR1 KGHSH, CDR2 LQKENI. The CDR3 DNA is TGTGCCAGCTCACCAACGAACCGGGACAGGCGCACAGATACGCAGTATTTT. Its translation is CASSPTNRDRRTDTQYF. Full variable domain (rest looked up from reference TRBV18 and TRBJ2-3): NAGVMQNPRHLVRRRGQEARLRCSPMKGHSHVYWYRQLPEEGLKFMVYLQKENIIDESGMPKERFSAEFPKEGPSILRIQQVVRGDSAAYFCASSPTNRDRRTDTQYFGPGTRLTVL.

This clone was observed at least ten times. The genes are TRBV2 and TRBJ1-1, with a tentative D call TRBD1 (5 bases). Trimming cost V 1 base and J 5 bases, with 17 bases left between them. CDR3 length: 16 amino acids. Germline CDR1 reads SNHLY; CDR2 reads FYNNEI. CDR3 sequence reads: CASSEGGKVVGTEAFF. CDR3 DNA sequence: TGTGCCAGCAGTGAAGGGGGCAAAGTTGTAGGTACTGAAGCTTTCTTT.

The table lists this clone with a few counts. The chain combines TRBV2 with TRBJ2-1; 7 positions match TRBD1. Germline values: CDR1 SNHLY, CDR2 FYNNEI. CDR3 size: 13 residues. Unmatched junction bases numbered 5, after V lost 6 bases and J lost 6 bases. The CDR3 sequence: CASRRQGSNEQFF. Written as DNA, the CDR3 is TGTGCCAGCAGAAGACAGGGCAGCAATGAGCAGTTCTTC.

The chain combines TRBV10-3 with TRBJ1-1; perhaps TRBD1 as D (5 bases). Germline CDR1 reads ENHRY; CDR2 reads SYGVKD. The CDR3 covers 14 residues. V lost 6 bases and J 1 base, leaving 12 bases between the germline ends. CDR3 in DNA: TGTGCCATCAGCCGGGACGGAAGGAACACTGAAGCTTTCTTT. Protein product: CAISRDGRNTEAFF.

This clone showed up just a few times. The chain employs TRBV4-3 and TRBJ2-4, with D perhaps matching TRBD2 (6 bases). V gave up 0 bases and J gave up 15 bases, with 15 bases separating them. The CDR3 covers 13 residues. From germline, CDR1 is LGHNA and CDR2 YSLEER. The CDR3 nucleotides read TGCGCCAGCAGCCAAGACCGGGACTCCACAAGGTACTTC. Protein sequence: CASSQDRDSTRYF.